These 8 T cell receptor beta chains were all obtained from the same sample, sequenced in a study of blood T cell repertoires in COVID-19. Using immunoSEQ multiplex PCR, the repertoire was profiled, and TCRdb retains in-frame clones only, with some absent. This table holds 250,000 to 400,000 clones, about 90% found once. Specimen: peripheral blood. These receptors were collected from a woman aged 25 to 39 with COVID-19, enrolled during active disease.

The chain is built from TRBV12-3 or TRBV12-4 and TRBJ2-7; no clear D. Trimming removed 3 bases from V and 3 bases from J, with 9 bases in between. The CDR3 extends over 13 amino acids. CDR3 nucleotides: TGTGCCAGCAGTTTGTGGAGCTTCTACGAGCAGTACTTC. It translates to CASSLWSFYEQYF.

About this clone itself: Other DNA sequences within the sample encode an identical CDR3. The rearrangement links TRBV5-1 to TRBJ2-1; perhaps TRBD1 as D (6 bases). The V gene lost 0 bases and the J gene lost 4 bases, with 11 bases spanning the gap. Germline assignment: CDR1 SGHRS and CDR2 YFSETQ. This CDR3 region has 15 residues. CDR3 bases: TGCGCCAGCAGCTTGGGGGGGCAGATATACAATGAGCAGTTCTTC. The encoded protein is CASSLGGQIYNEQFF.

The V call is TRBV6-1, the J call TRBJ2-7, with TRBD2 identical over 8 bases. Losses at the gene ends were 2 bases for V and 4 bases for J; bases not matched to a gene: 16. The V gene's germline CDR1 is MNHNS and CDR2 SASEGT. This CDR3 comprises 18 residues. The CDR3 bases are TGTGCCAGCAGTGAACATACGCCACGAGGGGCGGGAGGTTACGAGCAGTACTTC. Translation: CASSEHTPRGAGGYEQYF.

In DNA, the CDR3 is TGTGCCAGTGTAGGACCGGGGGGAAGCAATCAGCCCCAGCATTTT. Translation: CASVGPGGSNQPQHF. J is TRBJ1-5 and V is TRBV19, with D possibly being TRBD1 (5 bases). With 8 bases removed from V and 1 base from J, the gap between germline ends came to 15 bases. Germline V lookup: CDR1 LNHDA, CDR2 SQIVND (reference sequence). The CDR3 totals 15 residues.

The gene calls are TRBV12-3 or TRBV12-4 and TRBJ2-2; weak D call: TRBD1 (6 bases). V dropped 5 bases and J dropped 6 bases, with 10 bases sitting between them. The length of the CDR3 is 13 residues. The CDR3 coding sequence is TGTGCCAGCAGTCCGCAGGGGTCCGGGGAGCTGTTTTTT. It yields the protein CASSPQGSGELFF.

The chain links TRBV3-1 (or the pseudogene TRBV3-2) to TRBJ2-7, with D perhaps TRBD2 (5 bases). Per germline, CDR1 LGHDT and CDR2 YNNKEL (reference sequence). Trimming removed 1 base from V and 5 bases from J, with 9 bases in between. This CDR3 has 13 amino acids. For the CDR3, the DNA is TGTGCCAGCAGCCAAGGCGGGTACGACGAGCAGTACTTC. Residues: CASSQGGYDEQYF.

This chain's CDR3 is CASSYGTGYSGANVLTF. The CDR3 region has the DNA TGTGCCAGCAGTTACGGGACAGGGTACTCGGGGGCCAACGTCCTGACTTTC. The rearrangement joins TRBV27 to TRBJ2-6; 9 nucleotides agree with TRBD1. This CDR3 has 17 amino acids. The germline gives CDR1 MNHEY, CDR2 SMNVEV (reference sequence). With V trimmed by 4 bases and J by 4 bases, 8 bases remained unmatched.

The gene calls are TRBV10-3 and TRBJ2-6; a possible D gene is TRBD2 (6 bases). CDR3 length: 16 amino acids. V lost 3 bases to trimming and J lost 0 bases, with 9 bases between them. Per the germline V gene, CDR1 is ENHRY and CDR2 is SYGVKD. CDR3 nucleotides: TGTGCCATCAGTGATCCCGGGGGCTCTGGGGCCAACGTCCTGACTTTC. Translated, it gives CAISDPGGSGANVLTF.